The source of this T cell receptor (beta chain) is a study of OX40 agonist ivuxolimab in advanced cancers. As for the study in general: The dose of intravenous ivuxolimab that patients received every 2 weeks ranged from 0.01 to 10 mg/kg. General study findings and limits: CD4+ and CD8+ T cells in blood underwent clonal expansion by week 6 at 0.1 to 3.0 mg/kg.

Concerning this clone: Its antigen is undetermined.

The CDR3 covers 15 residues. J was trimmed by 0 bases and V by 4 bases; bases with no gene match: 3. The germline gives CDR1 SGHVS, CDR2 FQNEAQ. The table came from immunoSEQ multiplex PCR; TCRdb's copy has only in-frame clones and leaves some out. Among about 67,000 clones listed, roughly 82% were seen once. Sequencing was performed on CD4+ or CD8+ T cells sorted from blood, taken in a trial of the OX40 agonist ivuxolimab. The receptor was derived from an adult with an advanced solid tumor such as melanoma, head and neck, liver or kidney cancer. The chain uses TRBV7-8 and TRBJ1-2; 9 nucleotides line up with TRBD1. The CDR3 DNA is TGTGCCAGCAGCTCACGGGACAGGGCTAACTATGGCTACACCTTC. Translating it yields CASSSRDRANYGYTF.